This section outlines one TCR beta chain sequence together with its context. Its antigen is as yet unknown. This entry belongs to a study of PD-1 blockade in mismatch repair-deficient tumors. Study-level findings and limits: Tumor-resident clones, often undetectable pretreatment in blood, expanded then contracted after pembrolizumab.

CDR1 and CDR2 (germline): LNHDA, SQIVND (reference sequence). CDR3 length: 11 residues. V lost 7 bases to trimming and J lost 6 bases, with 8 bases between them. Measured with immunoSEQ multiplex PCR; TCRdb has only the in-frame clones, and not every one. The sample includes roughly 50,000 clones, over 75% of them seen just once. The chain carries TRBV19 and TRBJ2-3; no clear D. The TCR originated in an adult with mismatch repair-deficient cancer. The specimen was peripheral blood, collected 20 weeks after starting pembrolizumab. The DNA of the CDR3 is TGTGCCAGTATGGTTGGGGATACGCAGTATTTT. As protein: CASMVGDTQYF.